What follows are 32 T cell receptor beta chains derived from one specimen sequenced in a study of blood T cells in healthy people across ages. For the second PCR, which ran for about 6 to 12 cycles, a sample-barcoded 5' primer and a J-beta primer mix were used. TCRdb passed the 5' RACE reads through MiXCR, listing each CDR3 protein once. Here the sample spans around 620,000 distinct CDR3 sequences, 25% to 30% being singletons. Sequenced input: blood. The origin of the receptors is a woman in her 70s in good health.

This clonotype showed up just a few times. The chain combines TRBV6-5 with TRBJ2-5; 7 bases align to TRBD1. V trimming: 0 bases; J trimming: 2 bases; junction bases outside the gene matches: 3. The germline V gene has CDR1 MNHEY and CDR2 SVGAGI. The CDR3 spans 15 residues. CDR3 region: CASSYSTTGQETQYF. The CDR3 DNA reads as TGTGCCAGCAGTTACTCTACGACAGGGCAAGAGACCCAGTACTTC.

This clonotype showed up just a few times. The CDR3 nucleotides are TGTGCCAGCAGTTTAAGTCCTAATGAGCAGTTCTTC. Translated: CASSLSPNEQFF. V usage is TRBV28 and J usage is TRBJ2-1; no definite D call. The germline V and J ends were trimmed by 2 bases and 7 bases, with 6 bases remaining between them. Germline-derived CDR1 and CDR2 are MDHEN and SYDVKM. This CDR3 is 12 amino acids long.

This clonotype was observed a few times. This sequence joins TRBV12-3 or TRBV12-4 and TRBJ1-4; D gene uncertain. V was pared by 5 bases and J by 4 bases, with 20 bases between. The CDR3 sequence is 17 residues long. This CDR3 is CASSPVGRRKNNEKLFF. CDR3 in DNA: TGTGCCAGCAGTCCAGTAGGACGTCGGAAGAATAATGAAAAACTGTTTTTT.

V is TRBV21-1 and J is TRBJ2-2; TRBD1, the D gene given by the table, was not confirmed from the DNA. TRBV21-1 is a pseudogene. This CDR3 comprises 16 residues. Here the CDR3 reads CASSFGGLLNTGELFF. In DNA form, the CDR3 reads TGTGCCAGCAGCTTCGGGGGCTTGCTTAACACCGGGGAGCTGTTTTTT.

The chain carries TRBV7-9 and TRBJ2-7; unclear D gene. This CDR3 is built from 15 residues. Germline-derived CDR1 and CDR2 are SEHNR and FQNEAQ (reference sequence). V was pared by 1 base and J by 2 bases, with 12 bases between. The CDR3 here is CASSLGRTLAYEQYF. CDR3 sequence (DNA): TGTGCCAGCAGCTTAGGTCGCACCCTAGCCTACGAGCAGTACTTC.

This clonotype came up a few times. The V and J genes are TRBV20-1 and TRBJ2-3; no firm D call. V lost 0 bases and J lost 1, with 8 bases in between. The CDR3 covers 14 residues. The germline CDR1 and CDR2 sequences are DFQATT and SNEGSKA (reference sequence). The CDR3 reads CSARDPLGTDTQYF. The CDR3 DNA reads TGCAGTGCTAGAGATCCCCTCGGCACAGATACGCAGTATTTT.

The chain couples TRBV28 to TRBJ1-4; a possible D gene is TRBD1 (6 bases). Germline CDR1 and CDR2: MDHEN and SYDVKM. This CDR3 has 15 amino acids. Deletions cut 6 bases from V and 7 bases from J, with 18 bases between. As DNA, the CDR3 is TGTGCCAGCAGCACCAGACAGGAGGGGTCTGAAAAACTGTTTTTT. Residues: CASSTRQEGSEKLFF.

The V call is TRBV4-1, the J call TRBJ1-1; D is undetermined. V lost 2 bases and J 11 bases, leaving 15 bases between the germline ends. The germline V gene has CDR1 MGHRA and CDR2 YSYEKL. This CDR3 is built from 13 residues. CDR3 loop: CASSQPREPTAFF. CDR3 in DNA: TGCGCCAGCAGCCAACCCCGGGAACCGACGGCTTTCTTT.

This clonotype was counted a few times. V usage is TRBV29-1 and J usage is TRBJ2-1, with D tentatively TRBD2 (6 bases). The CDR3 is made up of 16 amino acids. From germline, CDR1 is SQVTM and CDR2 ANQGSEA. Between the trimmed V and J ends, which lost 4 bases and 6 bases, there was a span of 22 bases. Here the CDR3 DNA reads TGCAGCGTTGGGAGGGAGGCGATTGGGGGGATCAATGAGCAGTTCTTC. It encodes CSVGREAIGGINEQFF.

In this sample, this clonotype turned up a few times. This sequence joins TRBV7-2 and TRBJ2-6; no clear D gene. Germline assignment: CDR1 SGHTA and CDR2 FQGNSA. V shed 4 bases and J shed 0 bases, with 10 bases lying between them. The CDR3 is 16 residues long. CDR3 DNA sequence: TGTGCCAGCAGCTCTAAAATTCTCTCTGGGGCCAACGTCCTGACTTTC. Its protein product is CASSSKILSGANVLTF.

The V and J genes are TRBV11-3 and TRBJ1-1; unclear D gene. This CDR3 comprises 17 residues. V lost 3 bases to trimming and J lost 1 base, with 18 bases between them. The V gene's germline CDR1 is SGHNT and CDR2 YENEEA. In DNA, the CDR3 is TGTGCCAGCAGCTTGAGAGGGTCGCTGCACGCGAACACTGAAGCTTTCTTT. This gives the protein CASSLRGSLHANTEAFF. Based on the CDR3 plus reference TRBV11-3 and TRBJ1-1, the full variable domain is EAGVVQSPRYKIIEKKQPVAFWCNPISGHNTLYWYLQNLGQGPELLIRYENEEAVDDSQLPKDRFSAERLKGVDSTLKIQPAELGDSAVYLCASSLRGSLHANTEAFFGQGTRLTVV.

This clonotype was seen a few times. V and J are TRBV29-1 and TRBJ2-5, with D unresolved. Trimming took 3 bases from V and 0 from J, leaving 11 bases between them. The CDR3 runs to 14 residues. The germline CDR1 and CDR2 sequences are SQVTM and ANQGSEA. CDR3 sequence: CSVDGLGHQETQYF. The CDR3 DNA sequence: TGCAGCGTTGATGGCCTTGGGCACCAAGAGACCCAGTACTTC.

The CDR3 loop is CASSLQASGGAGEQFF. The CDR3 DNA sequence: TGTGCCAGCAGCCTCCAGGCTAGCGGGGGGGCCGGTGAGCAGTTCTTC. J is TRBJ2-5 and V is TRBV11-2; 12 bases fit TRBD2. The DNA end favors TRBJ2-1, so the J call may be wrong. Germline loops: CDR1 SGHAT, CDR2 FQNNGV. This CDR3 is built from 16 residues.

This clonotype was seen more than once but under ten times. The chain has TRBV6-2 or TRBV6-3 and TRBJ2-1; D remains unclear. CDR3 length equals 15 residues. Trimming took off 0 bases at V and 8 bases at J, with 14 bases between the two ends. The germline V gene has CDR1 MNHEY and CDR2 SVGEGT. Here the CDR3 DNA reads TGTGCCAGCAGTTACTCCACTCCCGGCCGGGATGAGCAGTTCTTC. Translation: CASSYSTPGRDEQFF.

The chain couples TRBV20-1 to TRBJ1-5; the D gene is possibly TRBD1 (5 bases). Germline CDR1 and CDR2: DFQATT and SNEGSKA (reference sequence). V was shortened by 3 bases and J by 0 bases, with 15 bases between the two germline ends. CDR3 size: 16 residues. The CDR3 nucleotides are TGCAGTGCTAGGAAGCCGGGACGAACTAGCAATCAGCCCCAGCATTTT. It translates to CSARKPGRTSNQPQHF.

The J gene is TRBJ2-3, the V gene TRBV11-1; 10 bases align to TRBD1. CDR1 is SGHAT, CDR2 FQDESV, per germline (reference sequence). The junction had 3 bases not matched to a gene; V was cut back by 4 bases and J by 5 bases. The CDR3 is 14 amino acids. The CDR3 DNA reads as TGTGCCAGCAGCTCCCGGGACAGGGGAGATACGCAGTATTTT. This encodes CASSSRDRGDTQYF.

This clonotype has a count of ten or more. V usage is TRBV11-2 and J usage is TRBJ1-2, with 9 bases aligning to TRBD1. Germline V gene sequence: CDR1 SGHAT, CDR2 FQNNGV. The CDR3 totals 13 residues. After removal of 1 base from V and 6 bases from J, the junction contained 0 bases not matched to a gene. CDR3 bases: TGTGCCAGCAGCTTAGGGACAGGGGATGGCTACACCTTC. Its protein is CASSLGTGDGYTF.

This clonotype was seen a handful of times. CDR3 loop: CASSLTGGADNEQFF. The CDR3 DNA is TGCGCCAGCAGCTTAACAGGGGGCGCGGACAATGAGCAGTTCTTC. This chain links TRBV5-1 with TRBJ2-1; the match to TRBD1 covers 9 bases. The trim removed 2 bases at V and 5 bases at J, leaving 5 bases unmatched. This CDR3 contains 15 residues. Germline V gives CDR1 SGHRS, CDR2 YFSETQ.

This clonotype has only a few counts. No conserved phenylalanine or tryptophan ends this CDR3, so it is likely a read error. This chain links TRBV7-9 with TRBJ2-5; 8 positions match TRBD1. The CDR3 has 15 amino acids. Trimming cost V 3 bases and J 7 bases; bases outside gene matches: 10. Germline lookup yields CDR1 SEHNR and CDR2 FQNEAQ (reference sequence). In nucleotides, the CDR3 is TGTGCCAGCAGCTTCCAATCCAGGGGGCCGGGGACCCAGTACCTC. Amino acids: CASSFQSRGPGTQYL.

This clonotype has more than one count but fewer than ten. J is TRBJ1-5 and V is TRBV2, with TRBD1 matching 10 bases. V shed 5 bases, J shed 6 bases, and the junction held 4 bases outside the gene matches. The germline V gene has CDR1 SNHLY and CDR2 FYNNEI. The CDR3 extends over 14 amino acids. The DNA of the CDR3 is TGTGCCAGCAGTATGGACAGGGGGTTTCAGCCCCAGCATTTT. Its protein product is CASSMDRGFQPQHF.

The CDR3 region is CASSLAGGHSQETQYF. The CDR3 nucleotides read TGCGCCAGCAGCTTGGCCGGGGGACACAGTCAAGAGACCCAGTACTTC. The V and J genes are TRBV5-1 and TRBJ2-5, with D perhaps TRBD1 or TRBD2 (6 bases each). CDR1 is SGHRS and CDR2 is YFSETQ in the germline V gene. The CDR3 is 16 residues long. V was pared by 0 bases and J by 2 bases, with 14 bases between.

The chain combines TRBV20-1 with TRBJ1-1, with D possibly being TRBD1 (6 bases). Trimming stripped 5 bases from V and 1 base from J, with 17 bases between. Per the germline V gene, CDR1 is DFQATT and CDR2 is SNEGSKA (reference sequence). This CDR3 has 15 amino acids. Written as DNA, the CDR3 is TGCAGTGCTCAAATGGGGGGCGTATGGAACACTGAAGCTTTCTTT. Amino acids: CSAQMGGVWNTEAFF.

This clonotype was detected a few times. The chain recombines TRBV7-2 with TRBJ2-7, with 8 bases aligning to TRBD1. V lost 4 bases and J lost 2; bases outside the gene matches: 4. The CDR3 covers 14 residues. Looked up from germline, CDR1 is SGHTA and CDR2 is FQGNSA. The CDR3 region is CASSSTGVPYEQYF. CDR3 sequence (DNA): TGTGCCAGCAGCTCGACAGGGGTTCCCTACGAGCAGTACTTC.

The gene calls are TRBV11-2 and TRBJ2-5; D is tentatively TRBD1 or TRBD2 (5 bases each). Trimming took off 8 bases at V and 1 base at J, with 17 bases between the two ends. Germline-derived CDR1 and CDR2 are SGHAT and FQNNGV. The CDR3 length is 15 residues. CDR3 sequence reads: CASGDRDLSQETQYF. CDR3 coding DNA: TGTGCCAGCGGGGATAGGGACCTCAGCCAAGAGACCCAGTACTTC.

This clonotype was seen only a few times. The rearrangement links TRBV12-3 or TRBV12-4 to TRBJ2-5, with 8 bases lining up with TRBD2. The CDR3 sequence is 15 residues long. Losses at the gene ends were 6 bases for V and 7 bases for J; bases not matched to a gene: 13. Here the CDR3 DNA reads TGTGCCAGCAGCCCCGGGACTAGGGCTGTGGGGACCCAGTACTTC. It specifies CASSPGTRAVGTQYF.

This sequence joins TRBV7-2 and TRBJ1-4, with D unresolved. The CDR3 contains 15 residues. The V gene lost 5 bases and the J gene lost 0 bases, with 10 bases spanning the gap. Germline CDR1 and CDR2: SGHTA and FQGNSA. CDR3 in amino acids: CASSPELATNEKLFF. Here the CDR3 DNA reads TGTGCCAGCAGCCCTGAACTTGCAACTAATGAAAAACTGTTTTTT.

The chain recombines TRBV13 with TRBJ2-5, with 9 bases identical to TRBD2. Losses at the gene ends were 2 bases for V and 5 bases for J; bases not matched to a gene: 12. CDR1 and CDR2 from the germline V gene are PRHDT and FYEKMQ (reference sequence). CDR3 length: 17 amino acids. The CDR3 here is CASSLSLSGGFQETQYF. The CDR3 DNA follows: TGTGCCAGCAGCTTATCGTTAAGCGGGGGGTTCCAGGAGACCCAGTACTTC.

DNA of the CDR3: TGTGCCAGCAGCGCGGACGAGACAGGGAGGGTTCAGTACTTC. Protein: CASSADETGRVQYF. V gene TRBV4-2 combines with J gene TRBJ2-4; tentatively, D is TRBD1 or TRBD2 (7 bases each). Germline loops: CDR1 LGHNA, CDR2 YNFKEQ. Trimming cost V 5 bases and J 11 bases, with 19 bases left between them. CDR3 size: 14 residues.

This clonotype was counted between two and nine times. The rearrangement joins TRBV11-1 to TRBJ2-1; 12 nucleotides align to TRBD1. Germline assignment: CDR1 SGHAT and CDR2 FQDESV (reference sequence). The CDR3 has 15 amino acids. V lost 4 bases to trimming and J lost 6 bases; unmatched junction nucleotides: 4. This CDR3 is CASSSGQGALNEQFF. As DNA, the CDR3 is TGTGCCAGCAGCTCGGGACAGGGGGCTCTCAATGAGCAGTTCTTC.

This rearrangement joins TRBV7-3 to TRBJ1-1; D is perhaps TRBD1 (5 bases). This CDR3 has 13 amino acids. Germline CDR1 and CDR2: SGHTA and FQGTGA. Trimming removed 1 base at V and 8 bases at J, with 11 bases between. CDR3 nucleotide sequence: TGTGCCAGCAGCTTAAATCCGGGGCGGGAAGCTTTCTTT. Translated: CASSLNPGREAFF.

The table lists this clonotype with a few counts. This sequence joins TRBV6-5 and TRBJ2-1; 10 bases line up with TRBD1. From germline, CDR1 is MNHEY and CDR2 SVGAGI. This CDR3 has 15 amino acids. V trimming: 2 bases; J trimming: 12 bases; junction bases outside the gene matches: 10. The CDR3 DNA reads as TGTGCCAGCAGTTACAAAGGGACAGGGGCCCCAGGGCAGTTCTTC. Its protein is CASSYKGTGAPGQFF.

The chain combines TRBV20-1 with TRBJ2-5, with 8 bases that match TRBD1. V lost 5 bases and J lost 5; bases outside the gene matches: 4. The CDR3 loop spans 12 amino acids. The germline gives CDR1 DFQATT, CDR2 SNEGSKA (reference sequence). The CDR3 bases are TGCAGTGCTTGGACAGGGTCCGAGACCCAGTACTTC. This gives the protein CSAWTGSETQYF.